The 9 T cell receptor beta chains reported below all come from one sample, sequenced in a study of technical replicates of blood from several donors. Here immunoSEQ multiplex PCR was the method, and the copy in TCRdb shows in-frame clones only, minus some. The top ten hold 0.25% to 0.35% of the sample, which has 68,000 or so clones, 95% to 97% seen once. Sequencing was done on a sample of T cells isolated from PBMCs. Source of these receptors: a human donor in good health.

The genes are TRBV7-9 and TRBJ2-4; 10 bases map to TRBD2. Per germline, CDR1 SEHNR and CDR2 FQNEAQ (reference sequence). This CDR3 contains 15 residues. The V and J ends lost 5 bases and 5 bases, in that order; junction bases with no gene match: 6. CDR3 sequence (DNA): TGTGCCAGCAGCCACTTTGGGACTAGCGAAAACATTCAGTACTTC. It is translated as CASSHFGTSENIQYF. The full variable domain, completed using reference TRBV7-9 and TRBJ2-4, is DTGVSQNPRHKITKRGQNVTFRCDPISEHNRLYWYRQTLGQGPEFLTYFQNEAQLEKSRLLSDRFSAERPKGSFSTLEIQRTEQGDSAMYLCASSHFGTSENIQYFGAGTRLSVL.

Here the CDR3 reads CASSYIRPTGGLRENTEAFF. In DNA, the CDR3 is TGTGCCAGCAGTTACATACGTCCGACTGGTGGGTTAAGAGAGAACACTGAAGCTTTCTTT. This chain links TRBV28 with TRBJ1-1; D ambiguous. V was clipped by 4 bases and J by 1 base, with 28 bases between them. CDR1 and CDR2 (germline): MDHEN, SYDVKM. The CDR3 is 20 amino acids.

The rearrangement joins TRBV6-5 to TRBJ2-1; 11 bases agree with TRBD2. V trimming: 2 bases; J trimming: 3 bases; junction bases outside the gene matches: 0. The germline V gene has CDR1 MNHEY and CDR2 SVGAGI. The CDR3 sequence is 15 residues long. CDR3: CASSYGTSGYNEQFF. The DNA of the CDR3 is TGTGCCAGCAGTTACGGGACTAGCGGCTACAATGAGCAGTTCTTC.

CDR3 region: CASSLDQGFYGYTF. CDR3 nucleotides: TGTGCCAGCAGCTTAGATCAGGGTTTCTATGGCTACACCTTC. The J gene is TRBJ1-2, the V gene TRBV7-2, with D maybe TRBD1 (5 bases). Germline values: CDR1 SGHTA, CDR2 FQGNSA. Trimming stripped 1 base from V and 4 bases from J, with 10 bases between. CDR3 length equals 14 residues. The whole variable domain, remainder taken from reference TRBV7-2 and TRBJ1-2, is GAGVSQSPSNKVTEKGKDVELRCDPISGHTALYWYRQSLGQGLEFLIYFQGNSAPDKSGLPSDRFSAERTGGSVSTLTIQRTQQEDSAVYLCASSLDQGFYGYTFGSGTRLTVV.

V is TRBV10-3 and J is TRBJ2-2, with a tentative D call TRBD2 (5 bases). V was cut by 9 bases and J by 6 bases, with 11 bases left in between. CDR1 is ENHRY and CDR2 is SYGVKD in the germline V gene. CDR3 length equals 12 residues. In DNA, the CDR3 is TGTGCCATGAACGGGGATTCCGGGGAGCTGTTTTTT. Residues: CAMNGDSGELFF.

The J gene is TRBJ2-1, the V gene TRBV9; 7 bases agree with TRBD2. The V segment lost 0 bases and the J segment 8 bases; nucleotides outside the gene matches: 8. The germline CDR1 and CDR2 sequences are SGDLS and YYNGEE. The CDR3 totals 15 residues. The CDR3 region is CASSVGGGSSYEQFF. DNA of the CDR3: TGTGCCAGCAGCGTAGGGGGGGGTAGCAGCTATGAGCAGTTCTTC.

The rearrangement uses TRBV6-5 and TRBJ2-2; 8 nucleotides match TRBD2. The CDR3 is 13 amino acids. V lost 8 bases and J lost 7; bases outside the gene matches: 6. Germline V CDR1 and CDR2: MNHEY, SVGAGI. Written as DNA, the CDR3 is TGTGCCAGCCGGACGGGAGGGAGCGGGGAGCTGTTTTTT. Translation: CASRTGGSGELFF.

This clone was observed a single time. The gene calls are TRBV28 and TRBJ1-1; maybe TRBD1 (6 bases). The CDR3 totals 15 residues. V was cut by 7 bases and J by 1 base, with 16 bases left in between. The germline V gene encodes CDR1 MDHEN and CDR2 SYDVKM. The CDR3 sequence is CASTPGDVGNTEAFF. CDR3 nucleotides: TGTGCCAGCACCCCAGGGGACGTGGGGAACACTGAAGCTTTCTTT.

The chain is built from TRBV19 and TRBJ1-5, with 9 bases fitting TRBD1. Germline V gives CDR1 LNHDA, CDR2 SQIVND (reference sequence). With 6 bases clipped from V and 7 bases from J, the junction kept 10 bases outside the gene matches. The CDR3 runs 15 residues. CDR3 sequence reads: CASRPQGAISQPQHF. As DNA, the CDR3 is TGTGCCAGTAGGCCACAGGGGGCGATATCCCAGCCCCAGCATTTT.